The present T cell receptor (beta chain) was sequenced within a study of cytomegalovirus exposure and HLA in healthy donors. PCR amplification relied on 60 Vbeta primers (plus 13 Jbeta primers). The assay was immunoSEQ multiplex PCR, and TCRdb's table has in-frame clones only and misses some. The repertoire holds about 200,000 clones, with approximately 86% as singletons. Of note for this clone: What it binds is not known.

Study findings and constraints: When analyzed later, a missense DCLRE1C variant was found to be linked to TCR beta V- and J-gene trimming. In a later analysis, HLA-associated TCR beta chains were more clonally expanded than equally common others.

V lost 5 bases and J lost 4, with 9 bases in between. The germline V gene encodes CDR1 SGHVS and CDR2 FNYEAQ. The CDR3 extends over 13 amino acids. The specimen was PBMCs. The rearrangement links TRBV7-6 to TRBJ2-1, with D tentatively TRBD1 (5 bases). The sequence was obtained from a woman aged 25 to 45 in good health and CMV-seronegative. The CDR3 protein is CASSQTVYNEQFF. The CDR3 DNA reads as TGTGCCAGCAGCCAGACAGTTTACAATGAGCAGTTCTTC.